Reported below is one TCR beta chain. As yet, its antigen is unknown. Purities over 98% were achieved in all sorted populations. This specimen comes from a study of beta chain features in type 1 diabetes. As for the study in general: Summed over all samples, the examined sorted cells came to about 110 million. Whole-study results and caveats: The study found moderately but significantly shorter TCRB CDR3s in all four CD4+ subsets of Type 1 diabetes patients.

The V and J ends lost 4 bases and 4 bases respectively, with 17 bases between them. The CDR3 covers 15 residues. CDR1 MDHEN and CDR2 SYDVKM come from the germline V gene. Sequenced material consisted of expressed TCRB transcripts (all of the isolated RNA was reverse transcribed). It was found that naive, central memory and regulatory T cell samples averaged approximately 3.9 million reads. Assay used: immunoSEQ multiplex PCR; TCRdb lists only in-frame clones, some missing. The sample records about half a million clones, about an eighth being singletons. Sequenced: naive CD4+ T cells from blood. This receptor was obtained from a woman aged 18-30 years in good health. The V gene is TRBV28, the J gene TRBJ2-7, with D perhaps TRBD2 (6 bases). In DNA form, the CDR3 reads TGTGCCAGCAGTTCCTCGGGACTGGTCTATTACGAGCAGTACGTC. Amino acid sequence: CASSSSGLVYYEQYV.